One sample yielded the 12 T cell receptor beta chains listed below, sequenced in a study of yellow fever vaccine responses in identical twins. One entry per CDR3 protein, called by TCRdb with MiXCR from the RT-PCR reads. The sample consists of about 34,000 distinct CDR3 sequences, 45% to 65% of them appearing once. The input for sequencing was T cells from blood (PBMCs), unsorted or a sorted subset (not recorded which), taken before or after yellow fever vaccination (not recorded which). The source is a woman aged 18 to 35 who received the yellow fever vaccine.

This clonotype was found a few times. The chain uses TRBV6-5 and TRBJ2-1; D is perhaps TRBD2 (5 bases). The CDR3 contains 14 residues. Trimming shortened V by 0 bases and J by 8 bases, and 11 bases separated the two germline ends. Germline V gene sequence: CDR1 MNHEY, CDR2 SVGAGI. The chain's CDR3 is CASSYSPLADEQFF. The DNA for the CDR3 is TGTGCCAGCAGTTACTCGCCCCTAGCTGATGAGCAGTTCTTC.

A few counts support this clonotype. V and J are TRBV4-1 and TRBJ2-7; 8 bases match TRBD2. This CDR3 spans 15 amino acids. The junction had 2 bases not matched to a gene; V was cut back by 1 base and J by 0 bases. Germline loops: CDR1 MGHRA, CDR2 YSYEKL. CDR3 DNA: TGCGCCAGCAGCCAAGTGCGGGGGGCCTCCTACGAGCAGTACGTC. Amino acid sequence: CASSQVRGASYEQYV.

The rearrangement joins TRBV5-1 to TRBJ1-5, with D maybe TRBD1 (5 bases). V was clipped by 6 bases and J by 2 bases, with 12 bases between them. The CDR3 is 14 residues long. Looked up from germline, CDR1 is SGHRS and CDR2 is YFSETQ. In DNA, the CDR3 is TGCGCCAGCAAGAGAGGGGCCGGCAATCAGCCCCAGCATTTT. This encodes CASKRGAGNQPQHF.

The CDR3 here is CSAKSGDRIYTEAFF. In DNA, the CDR3 is TGCAGTGCAAAGAGTGGGGACAGGATTTACACTGAAGCTTTCTTT. J is TRBJ1-1 and V is TRBV20-1; TRBD1 aligns across 8 bases. Germline CDR1 reads DFQATT; CDR2 reads SNEGSKA (reference sequence). The J segment lost 3 bases and the V segment lost 6 bases, leaving 12 bases of the junction unmatched. The CDR3 spans 15 residues.

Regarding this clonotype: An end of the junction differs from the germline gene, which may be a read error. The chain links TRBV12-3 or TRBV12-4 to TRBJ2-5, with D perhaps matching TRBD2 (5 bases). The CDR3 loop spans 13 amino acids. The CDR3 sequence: CASSLARAVAESF. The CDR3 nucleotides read TGTGCCAGCAGTTTAGCGCGGGCGGTAGCTGAGAGCTTC.

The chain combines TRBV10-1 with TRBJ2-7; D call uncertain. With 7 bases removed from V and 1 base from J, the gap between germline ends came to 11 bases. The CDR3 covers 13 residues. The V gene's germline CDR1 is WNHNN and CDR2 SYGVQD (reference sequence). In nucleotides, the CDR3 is TGCGCCAGCAACAGACGGATATCCTACGAGCAGTACGTC. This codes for CASNRRISYEQYV.

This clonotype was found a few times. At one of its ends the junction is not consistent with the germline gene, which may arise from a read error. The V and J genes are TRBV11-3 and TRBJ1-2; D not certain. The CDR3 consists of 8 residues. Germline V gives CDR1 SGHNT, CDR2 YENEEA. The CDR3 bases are TGTGCCAGCAGCCAGAAACCCTTC. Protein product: CASSQKPF.

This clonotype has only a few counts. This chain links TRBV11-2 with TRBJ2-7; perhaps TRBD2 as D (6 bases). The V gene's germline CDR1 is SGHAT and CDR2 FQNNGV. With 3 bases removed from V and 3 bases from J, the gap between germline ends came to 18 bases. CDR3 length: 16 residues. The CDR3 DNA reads TGTGCCAGCAGCTTTTACCCGGGAGAAGTTTTCTACGAGCAGTACTTC. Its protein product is CASSFYPGEVFYEQYF.

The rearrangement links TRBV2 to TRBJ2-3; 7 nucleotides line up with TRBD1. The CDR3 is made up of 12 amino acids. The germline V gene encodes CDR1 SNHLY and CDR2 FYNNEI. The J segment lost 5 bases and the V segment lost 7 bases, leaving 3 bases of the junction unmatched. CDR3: CASKDRVDTQYF. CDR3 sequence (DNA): TGTGCCAGCAAAGACAGGGTAGATACGCAGTATTTT.

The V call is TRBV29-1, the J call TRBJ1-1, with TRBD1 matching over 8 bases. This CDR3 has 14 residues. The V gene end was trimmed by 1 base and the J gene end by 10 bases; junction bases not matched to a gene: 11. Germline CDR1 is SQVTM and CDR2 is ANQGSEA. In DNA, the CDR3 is TGCAGCGTTGAAGCCATACAGGGGGGAACCGGAGCTTTCTTT. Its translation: CSVEAIQGGTGAFF.

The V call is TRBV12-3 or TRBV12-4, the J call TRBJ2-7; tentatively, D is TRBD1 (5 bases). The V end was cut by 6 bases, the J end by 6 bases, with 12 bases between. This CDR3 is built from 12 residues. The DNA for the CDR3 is TGTGCCAGCAGCCCCGGACATGGCGAGCAGTACGTC. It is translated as CASSPGHGEQYV.

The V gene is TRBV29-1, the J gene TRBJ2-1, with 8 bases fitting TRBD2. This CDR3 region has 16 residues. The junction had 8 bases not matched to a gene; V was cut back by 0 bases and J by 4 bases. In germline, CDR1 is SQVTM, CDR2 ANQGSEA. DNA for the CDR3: TGCAGCGTTGAAGATCAGCGACTAGCGACATACAATGAGCAGTTCTTC. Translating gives CSVEDQRLATYNEQFF.